A selection of T cell receptor beta chains follows, all from one sample in a study of blood T cells in healthy people across ages. TCRdb recomputed calls from the 5' RACE reads with MiXCR, one row per CDR3 protein. The sample lists about 970,000 distinct CDR3 sequences, roughly 51% occurring once. The material sequenced was blood. These receptor sequences come from a woman aged 55-69 years in good health. The conserved cysteine and the conserved F or W are not part of the CDR3 here. For some rows the clone size is stated as once, few or many, or as a class when expanded; others skip it.

CDR3aa	abundance	v_gene	j_gene
ASSTRLAGQETQY	few	TRBV18	TRBJ2-5
AWSPGRGVLSYEQY	many	TRBV30	TRBJ2-7
ASSWEGLNNEQF	few	TRBV5-1	TRBJ2-1
ASRSRSTEAF	NA	TRBV12-3/TRBV12-4	TRBJ1-1
ASSVDTTGTQY	few	TRBV7-9	TRBJ2-3
ASSGLEYTDTQY	few	TRBV2	TRBJ2-3
ASSPRSDTRTNFFSYEQY	NA	TRBV4-2	TRBJ2-7
PTSRGGEFTEAF	NA	TRBV15	TRBJ1-1
ASNQGLLRSNEQF	NA	TRBV14	TRBJ2-1
ASSLLGVTNYGYT	NA	TRBV12-3/TRBV12-4	TRBJ1-2
ASSLRGDVNNEQF	NA	TRBV5-1	TRBJ2-1
SASWAATYEQY	NA	TRBV20-1	TRBJ2-7
ASSLVGGRTYEQY	NA	TRBV7-2	TRBJ2-7
ASSQRVGAGGLLSYEQY	few	TRBV4-2	TRBJ2-7
ASSYSTPRHEKLF	NA	TRBV6-5	TRBJ1-4
ASSRIEIGGEQY	many	TRBV11-2	TRBJ2-7
ASSYPSGYT	NA	TRBV6-6	TRBJ1-2
ASSATGTGVSEQF	NA	TRBV12-3/TRBV12-4	TRBJ2-1
ASSLGRGLYNEQF	few	TRBV7-9	TRBJ2-1
ASSRTPAGQETQY	NA	TRBV4-1	TRBJ2-5
SATRDYLYNEQY	NA	TRBV29-1	TRBJ2-5
ASSLTGADNNEQF	NA	TRBV7-2	TRBJ2-1
ASSAEIRDTQY	NA	TRBV7-6	TRBJ2-3
ASSEQADTQY	NA	TRBV21-1	TRBJ2-3
ASSDGASPPH	NA	TRBV11-2	TRBJ1-6
ASTVGGVTDTQY	NA	TRBV25-1	TRBJ2-3
ASSPLAGESEQY	NA	TRBV6-5	NA
ASTVWNEQF	NA	TRBV12-3/TRBV12-4	TRBJ2-1
ASTPDGTSGKAEDDEQF	NA	TRBV27	TRBJ2-1
ASSPNPGGANVLT	NA	TRBV3-1	TRBJ2-6
ASSPEGADTEAF	NA	TRBV4-2	TRBJ1-1
ASSQDRSTLAY	few	TRBV4-3	TRBJ2-3
ASSSGSTNEKLF	NA	TRBV12-3/TRBV12-4	TRBJ1-4
ASRFRRGSSTGELF	NA	TRBV12-3/TRBV12-4	TRBJ2-2
GASASSGPWGETQY	NA	TRBV20-1	TRBJ2-5
ASSYRTSGSLDIQY	NA	TRBV5-1	TRBJ2-4
ASSHAPGSRADTQY	NA	TRBV3-1	TRBJ2-3
SARELAGVRADTQY	NA	TRBV20-1	TRBJ2-3
ASSWGDGDIQPQH	NA	TRBV7-9	TRBJ1-5
ARPVANSYEQY	NA	TRBV2	TRBJ2-7
ASSDIAGGYNEQF	NA	TRBV10-1	TRBJ2-1
AISAGVFSDTQY	NA	TRBV10-3	TRBJ2-3
ASTKTATDTQY	few	TRBV12-3/TRBV12-4	TRBJ2-3
AISAGTGRTNYGYT	NA	TRBV10-3	TRBJ1-2
ASSFGRPPYEQY	NA	TRBV28	NA
SASETPGGSYEQY	few	TRBV20-1	TRBJ2-7
ASSSDMHTQY	few	TRBV7-3	TRBJ2-3
ASSPPAGRGTDTQY	NA	TRBV27	TRBJ2-3
ASSLIVLAIGELF	NA	TRBV7-2	TRBJ2-2
ASSLALQSGANVLT	NA	TRBV7-9	TRBJ2-6
ASREADTQY	NA	TRBV7-2	TRBJ2-3
ASSYGRAQETQY	NA	TRBV9	TRBJ2-5